Each of the 2 T cell receptor beta chains below was sequenced from the same sample in a study of graft-versus-host responses after intestinal transplantation. TCRdb's copy holds only in-frame clones and misses some; the assay was immunoSEQ multiplex PCR. The repertoire holds 12,000 to 15,000 clones, roughly 81% seen once, with more than 7% in the top ten. Intraepithelial lymphocytes and lamina propria lymphocytes were released through processing of graft tissue. Here the sequenced sample was ileum tissue, taken 16 days after intestinal transplant. These receptors originate from a human patient who received an intestinal transplant, so some T cells may come from the graft donor.

The sample holds a few counts of this clone. This chain links TRBV30 with TRBJ1-1; D remains ambiguous. Trimming stripped 1 base from V and 0 bases from J, with 6 bases between. Germline lookup yields CDR1 GTSNPN and CDR2 SVGIG (reference sequence). The CDR3 has 13 residues. As DNA, the CDR3 is TGTGCCTGGAGTGACATGTTGAACACTGAAGCTTTCTTT. Its translation is CAWSDMLNTEAFF.

This clone was seen only a few times. The chain is built from TRBV6-6 and TRBJ2-5, with D perhaps TRBD2 (6 bases). Between the trimmed V and J ends, which lost 5 bases and 3 bases, there was a span of 10 bases. Germline lookup yields CDR1 MNHNY and CDR2 SVGAGI (reference sequence). The length of the CDR3 is 13 residues. CDR3 protein: CASSRRAEETQYF. The CDR3 DNA sequence: TGTGCCAGCAGTAGGAGGGCGGAAGAGACCCAGTACTTC.